The following is a T cell receptor (beta chain) sequence with its context. These data come from a study of long-term antiretroviral therapy in people with HIV. The samples, holding about 0.95-11 million cryopreserved PBMC, were thawed before DNA extraction was carried out. Researchers ran immunoSEQ v3.0 at survey level. Clones were sequenced by immunoSEQ multiplex PCR, and TCRdb holds only the in-frame ones, with some missing. Among some 29,000 clones, approximately 88% were seen once, and the ten largest hold around 4.4%. V lost 5 bases, J lost 3 bases, and 9 bases lay in between. From germline, CDR1 is SGHNT and CDR2 YYREEE (reference sequence). This CDR3 is built from 13 residues.

The chain combines TRBV5-4 with TRBJ2-1; TRBD1 might be the D (6 bases). The sequence was obtained from a young woman with HIV. The material was unsorted PBMCs, obtained 0.5 years after starting antiretroviral therapy. The CDR3 spells CASRSDSYNEQFF. The CDR3 DNA sequence: TGTGCCAGCAGATCGGACAGCTACAATGAGCAGTTCTTC.